This record covers a single T cell receptor beta chain. Antigen unknown. Points from the study as a whole: Tumor Treg TCRs overlapped most with tumor naive CD4+ cells. Whole repertoires were not studied in the larger cohort, only one V-J beta rearrangement.

Semi-nested PCR with Nested Universal Primer A followed constant-region reverse priming of full-length variable regions. A single record per CDR3 protein comes from TCRdb applying MiXCR to the 5' RACE reads. Here the sample spans 55,000 to 80,000 distinct CDR3 sequences, about 22% being singletons. This clonotype originated in a female donor with breast cancer. Sequenced: memory CD4+ T cells sorted from a lymph node. Subset given: memory CD4+ T cells, CD4+CD45RO+CD25-.

The chain's CDR3 is CSARDRAGYTDTQYF. As DNA, the CDR3 is TGCAGTGCTAGAGATCGGGCAGGGTATACAGATACGCAGTATTTT. This chain connects TRBV20-1 to TRBJ2-3, with D possibly TRBD1 on 5 matching bases. Trimming cost V 0 bases and J 3 bases, with 13 bases left between them. The CDR3 extends over 15 amino acids. Germline V gives CDR1 DFQATT, CDR2 SNEGSKA (reference sequence).